This T cell receptor (beta chain) emerged from a study of identifying expanded T cells in peripheral blood. This clone was recorded a few times. TCRdb's table, derived via immunoSEQ multiplex PCR, lists solely in-frame clones and lacks some. The repertoire has 90,000 or so clones, more than 75% of them found once; the top ten carry around a fifth. Sequenced: blood. This TCR came from a person between 18 and 75 years old in good health.

CDR3 loop: CASRETTAVLGTQYF. The CDR3 DNA reads as TGTGCCAGCAGGGAAACTACAGCGGTCCTTGGGACCCAGTACTTC. The J gene is TRBJ2-5, the V gene TRBV2; possibly TRBD2 for D (5 bases). The CDR3 is 15 amino acids. The V end lost 6 bases, the J end lost 7 bases, and 21 bases lay between the germline ends. From germline, CDR1 is SNHLY and CDR2 FYNNEI.